This T cell receptor beta chain was captured by sequencing in a study of neurological immune-mediated disorders. The germline gives CDR1 LNHNV, CDR2 YYDKDF (reference sequence). The J segment lost 7 bases and the V segment lost 0 bases, leaving 10 bases of the junction unmatched. CDR3 size: 17 residues. This clonotype has a count of ten or more. Its antigen remains unidentified. It was blood bank volunteers in Maryland, USA who made up the healthy controls. PBMCs numbering 2 million and stored at -80 C yielded the unsorted libraries. Findings and caveats of the study: Multiple sclerosis was found to have the least TCR clonal expansion, below healthy controls, and HTLV-1-associated myelopathy the most.

Synthesis of cDNA was carried out by template-switch 5'RACE. The reaction used 10-nucleotide random UMIs. From the 5' RACE reads, TCRdb called clonotypes with MiXCR, one entry per CDR3 protein. There are roughly 80,000 distinct CDR3 sequences in the sample; 17% occur only once, and approximately 15% lies in the top ten. The sequencing input was PBMCs. The clonotype comes from a woman in her thirties or forties in good health. The chain uses TRBV15 and TRBJ2-2, with TRBD1 matching over 8 bases. The CDR3 nucleotides read TGTGCCACCAGCAGAGAGGGTGTTGGACAGGGCGGCGGGGAGCTGTTTTTT. This codes for CATSREGVGQGGGELFF.